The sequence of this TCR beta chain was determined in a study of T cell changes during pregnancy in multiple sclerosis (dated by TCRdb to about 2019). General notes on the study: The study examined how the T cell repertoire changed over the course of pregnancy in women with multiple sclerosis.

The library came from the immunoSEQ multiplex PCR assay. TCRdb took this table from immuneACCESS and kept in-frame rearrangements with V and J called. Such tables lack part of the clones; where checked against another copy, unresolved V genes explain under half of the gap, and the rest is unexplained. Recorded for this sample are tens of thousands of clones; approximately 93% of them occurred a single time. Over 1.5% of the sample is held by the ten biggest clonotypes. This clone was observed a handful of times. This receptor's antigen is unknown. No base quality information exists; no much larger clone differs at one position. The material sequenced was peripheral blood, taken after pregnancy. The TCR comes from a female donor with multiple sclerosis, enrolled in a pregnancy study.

The DNA sequence follows: TGTGCCAGCAGCTTGGCGATGGCGGCGGAATACAATGAGCAGTTCTTC. The translation is CASSLAMAAEYNEQFF. Recombination joined TRBV5-5 with TRBJ2-1, with no D gene named confidently. From the cysteine through the phenylalanine, the CDR3 covers 16 amino acids. Only the CDR3 region is kept as DNA, spanning 48 bases read in frame from base 1. Taken from the germline V gene (reference sequence), the CDR1 and CDR2 loops are SGHKS and YYEKEE. V is pared back by 0 bases and J by 4 bases, with 14 bases lying between the germline termini.